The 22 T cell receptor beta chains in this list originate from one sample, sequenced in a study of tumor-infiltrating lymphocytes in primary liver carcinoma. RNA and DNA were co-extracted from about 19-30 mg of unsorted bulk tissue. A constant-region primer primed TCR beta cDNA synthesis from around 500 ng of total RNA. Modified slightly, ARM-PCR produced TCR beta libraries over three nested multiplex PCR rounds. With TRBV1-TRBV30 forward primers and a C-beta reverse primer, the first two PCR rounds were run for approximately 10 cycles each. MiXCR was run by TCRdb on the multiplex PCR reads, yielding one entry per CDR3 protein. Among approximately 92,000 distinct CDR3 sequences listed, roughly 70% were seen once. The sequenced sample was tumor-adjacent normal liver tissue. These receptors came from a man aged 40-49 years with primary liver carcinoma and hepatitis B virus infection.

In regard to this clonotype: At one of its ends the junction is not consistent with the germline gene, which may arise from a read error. CDR3 in DNA: TGCGCCAGCAGCCGCGGGCGGGACACAAGGGAGCTGTTTTTT. Translation gives CASSRGRDTRELFF. The rearrangement links TRBV11-2 to TRBJ2-2; D is possibly TRBD1 or TRBD2 (6 bases each). CDR1 SGHAT and CDR2 FQNNGV come from the germline V gene. CDR3 length: 14 residues.

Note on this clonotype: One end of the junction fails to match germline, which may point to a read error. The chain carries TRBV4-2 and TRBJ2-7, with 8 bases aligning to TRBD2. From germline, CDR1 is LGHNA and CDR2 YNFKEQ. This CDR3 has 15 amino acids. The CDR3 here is CANSPASGSGYEEYF. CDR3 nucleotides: TGTGCCAACAGCCCGGCCAGCGGGAGCGGCTACGAGGAGTACTTC.

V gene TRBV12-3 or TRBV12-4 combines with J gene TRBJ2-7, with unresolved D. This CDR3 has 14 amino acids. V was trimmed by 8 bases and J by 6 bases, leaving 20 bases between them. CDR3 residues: CASRPMGVAGEQYF. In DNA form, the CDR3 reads TGTGCCAGCCGCCCTATGGGTGTAGCAGGCGAGCAGTACTTC.

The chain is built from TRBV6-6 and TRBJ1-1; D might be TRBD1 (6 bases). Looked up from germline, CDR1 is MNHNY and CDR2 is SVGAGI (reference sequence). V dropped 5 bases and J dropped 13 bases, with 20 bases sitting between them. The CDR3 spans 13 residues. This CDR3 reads CASSEGGNTGVFF. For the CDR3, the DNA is TGTGCCAGCAGTGAGGGGGGAAACACTGGAGTTTTCTTT.

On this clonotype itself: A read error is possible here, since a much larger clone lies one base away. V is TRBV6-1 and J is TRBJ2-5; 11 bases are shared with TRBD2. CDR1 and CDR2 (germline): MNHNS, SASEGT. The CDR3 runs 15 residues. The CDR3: CASSGLAGLQGTQYF. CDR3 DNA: TGTGCCAGCAGTGGACTAGCGGGACTCCAAGGGACCCAGTACTTC.

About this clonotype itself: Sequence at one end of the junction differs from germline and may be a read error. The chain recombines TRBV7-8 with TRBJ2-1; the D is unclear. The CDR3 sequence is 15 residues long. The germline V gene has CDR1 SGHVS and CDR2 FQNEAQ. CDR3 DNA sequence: TGTGCCAGCAGCTTAGTTATTAGCTCCCACAATGAGCAGTTCTTC. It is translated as CASSLVISSHNEQFF.

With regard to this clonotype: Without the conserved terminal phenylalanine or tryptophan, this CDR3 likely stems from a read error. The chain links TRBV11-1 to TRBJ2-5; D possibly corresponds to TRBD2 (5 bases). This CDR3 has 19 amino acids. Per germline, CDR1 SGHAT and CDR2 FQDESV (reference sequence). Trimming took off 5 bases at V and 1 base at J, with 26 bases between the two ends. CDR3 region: CASSPPPEVRKDVQETQYL. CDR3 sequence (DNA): TGTGCCAGCAGCCCGCCCCCGGAGGTCAGGAAAGATGTCCAAGAGACCCAGTACCTC.

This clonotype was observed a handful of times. The CDR3 reads CASSSLPVFQETQYF. In DNA form, the CDR3 reads TGTGCCAGCAGCTCACTCCCGGTGTTCCAAGAGACCCAGTACTTC. The gene calls are TRBV7-9 and TRBJ2-5; D remains unclear. CDR1 SEHNR and CDR2 FQNEAQ come from the germline V gene (reference sequence). V lost 4 bases and J lost 1, with 13 bases in between. This CDR3 contains 15 residues. The variable domain in full, with the rest retrieved from reference TRBV7-9 and TRBJ2-5, is DTGVSQNPRHKITKRGQNVTFRCDPISEHNRLYWYRQTLGQGPEFLTYFQNEAQLEKSRLLSDRFSAERPKGSFSTLEIQRTEQGDSAMYLCASSSLPVFQETQYFGPGTRLLVL.

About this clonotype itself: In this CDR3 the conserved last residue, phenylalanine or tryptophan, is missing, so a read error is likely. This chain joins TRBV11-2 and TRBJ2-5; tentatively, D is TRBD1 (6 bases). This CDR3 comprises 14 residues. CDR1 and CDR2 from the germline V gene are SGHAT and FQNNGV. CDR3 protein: CASSLGDTRETQYL. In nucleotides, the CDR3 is TGTGCCAGCAGCTTAGGGGACACGCGAGAGACTCAGTACTTG.

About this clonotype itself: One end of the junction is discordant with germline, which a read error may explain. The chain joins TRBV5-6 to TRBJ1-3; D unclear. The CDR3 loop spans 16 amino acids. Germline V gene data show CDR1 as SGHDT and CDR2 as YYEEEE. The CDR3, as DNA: TGTGCCAGCAGCTTGATCGGCTTCAGCTCTGAAAACACCATATATTTT. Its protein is CASSLIGFSSENTIYF.

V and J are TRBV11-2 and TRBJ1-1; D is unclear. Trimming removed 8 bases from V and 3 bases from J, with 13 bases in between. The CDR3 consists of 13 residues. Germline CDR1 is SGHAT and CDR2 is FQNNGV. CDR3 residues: CASGSNRDTEAFF. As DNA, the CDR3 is TGTGCCAGCGGTAGTAACAGAGACACTGAAGCTTTCTTT.

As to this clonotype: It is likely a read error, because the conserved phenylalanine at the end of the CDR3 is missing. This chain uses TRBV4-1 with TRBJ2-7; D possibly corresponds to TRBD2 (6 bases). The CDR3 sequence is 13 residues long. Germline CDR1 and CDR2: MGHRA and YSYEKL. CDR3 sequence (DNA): TGCGCCAGCGGCCAAGATGTAGCGGAGGAGCAGTACATC. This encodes CASGQDVAEEQYI.

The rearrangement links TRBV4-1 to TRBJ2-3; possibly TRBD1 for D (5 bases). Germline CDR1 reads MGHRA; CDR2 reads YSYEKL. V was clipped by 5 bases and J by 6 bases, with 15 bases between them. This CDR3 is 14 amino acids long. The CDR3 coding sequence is TGCGCCAGCAGCTATCAGGGTAACACGGATACGCAGTATTTT. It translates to CASSYQGNTDTQYF.

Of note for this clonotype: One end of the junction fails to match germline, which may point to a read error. The chain's CDR3 is CSSSPWGRTSDQETQYF. In nucleotides, the CDR3 is TGTTCCAGCAGCCCCTGGGGCAGGACTAGCGACCAAGAGACCCAGTACTTC. This rearrangement joins TRBV11-2 to TRBJ2-5, with TRBD2 matching over 9 bases. CDR3 length equals 17 residues. The V gene's germline CDR1 is SGHAT and CDR2 FQNNGV.

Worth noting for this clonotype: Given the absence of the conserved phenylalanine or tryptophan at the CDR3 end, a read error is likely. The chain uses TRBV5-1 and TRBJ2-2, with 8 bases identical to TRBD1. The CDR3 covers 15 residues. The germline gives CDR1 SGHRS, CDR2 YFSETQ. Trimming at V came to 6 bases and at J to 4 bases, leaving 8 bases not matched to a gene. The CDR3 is CASTIGQGITGELFV. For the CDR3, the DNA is TGCGCCAGCACCATCGGACAGGGAATCACCGGGGAGCTGTTTGTT.

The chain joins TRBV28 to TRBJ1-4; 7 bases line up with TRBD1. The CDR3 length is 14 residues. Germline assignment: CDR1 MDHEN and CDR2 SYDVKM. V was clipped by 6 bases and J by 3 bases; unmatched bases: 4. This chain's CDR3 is CASRSGTANEKLFF. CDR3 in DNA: TGTGCCAGCAGGTCTGGGACAGCTAATGAAAAACTGTTTTTT.

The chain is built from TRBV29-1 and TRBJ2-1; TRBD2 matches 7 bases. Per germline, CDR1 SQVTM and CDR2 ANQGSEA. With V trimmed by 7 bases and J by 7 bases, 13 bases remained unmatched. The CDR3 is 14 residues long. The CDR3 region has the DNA TGCAGCGGTGGACTAGTGGGATTGTCAAATGAGCAGTTCTTC. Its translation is CSGGLVGLSNEQFF.

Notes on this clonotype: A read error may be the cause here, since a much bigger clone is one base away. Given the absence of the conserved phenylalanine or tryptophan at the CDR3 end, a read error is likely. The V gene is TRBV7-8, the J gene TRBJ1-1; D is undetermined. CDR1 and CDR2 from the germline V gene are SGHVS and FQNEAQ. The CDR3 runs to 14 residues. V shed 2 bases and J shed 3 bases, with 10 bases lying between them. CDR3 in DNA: TGTGCCAGCAGCTTAATTTCCCGGGACACTGAAGCTTTCATT. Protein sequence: CASSLISRDTEAFI.

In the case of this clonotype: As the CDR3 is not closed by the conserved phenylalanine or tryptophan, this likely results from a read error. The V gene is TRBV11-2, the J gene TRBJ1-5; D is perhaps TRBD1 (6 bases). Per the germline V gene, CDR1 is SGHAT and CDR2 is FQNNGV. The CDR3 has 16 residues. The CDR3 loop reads CASSLGPPGTNQPQHI. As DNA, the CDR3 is TGTGCCAGCAGCTTAGGCCCTCCCGGGACAAATCAGCCACAGCATATT.

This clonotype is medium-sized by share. CDR3 in amino acids: CASSPGPGAYEQYF. The CDR3 bases are TGTGCCAGCAGCCCGGGACCAGGAGCCTACGAGCAGTACTTC. V usage is TRBV11-2 and J usage is TRBJ2-7, with D perhaps TRBD1 or TRBD2 (5 bases each). V was shortened by 5 bases and J by 2 bases, with 13 bases between the two germline ends. The CDR3 has 14 residues. Per the germline V gene, CDR1 is SGHAT and CDR2 is FQNNGV.

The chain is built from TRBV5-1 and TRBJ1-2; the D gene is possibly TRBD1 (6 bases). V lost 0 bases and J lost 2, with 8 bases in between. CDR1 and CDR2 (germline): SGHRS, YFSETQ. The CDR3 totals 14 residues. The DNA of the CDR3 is TGCGCCAGCAGCTTGGAGGGGGGCAACTATGGCTACACCTTC. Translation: CASSLEGGNYGYTF.

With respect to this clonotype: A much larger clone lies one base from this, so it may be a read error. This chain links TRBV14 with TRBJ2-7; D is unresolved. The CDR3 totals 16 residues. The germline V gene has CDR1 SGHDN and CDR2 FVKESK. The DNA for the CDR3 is TGTGCCAACAGCCACCCAGGACGTGGGGAATCCTACGAGCAGTACTTC. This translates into CANSHPGRGESYEQYF.